These 5 T cell receptor beta chains originate from one sample sequenced in a study of cytomegalovirus exposure and HLA in healthy donors. Researchers ran the PCR with 60 Vbeta and 13 Jbeta primers. This table comes from immunoSEQ multiplex PCR, and its TCRdb copy is limited to in-frame clones, with some not included. The profile shows approximately 190,000 clones, approximately 88% of them singletons. The sample taken for sequencing was PBMCs. These receptors were obtained from a woman aged 45-65 years in good health and CMV-seropositive.

The V and J genes are TRBV18 and TRBJ2-3, with D uncertain. This CDR3 is 12 amino acids long. Trimming pared 5 bases from V and 0 bases from J, leaving 3 bases between. The germline CDR1 and CDR2 sequences are KGHSH and LQKENI. Written as DNA, the CDR3 is TGTGCCAGCTCAACTAGCACAGATACGCAGTATTTT. Its protein is CASSTSTDTQYF.

CDR3 protein: CAWTRGFTYNEQFF. The CDR3 DNA is TGTGCCTGGACTAGGGGCTTTACCTACAATGAGCAGTTCTTC. The chain combines TRBV30 with TRBJ2-1; D might be TRBD1 (5 bases). Germline V gene sequence: CDR1 GTSNPN, CDR2 SVGIG (reference sequence). This CDR3 is built from 14 residues. Trimming shortened V by 4 bases and J by 2 bases, and 12 bases separated the two germline ends.

The count of this clone is one. This sequence joins TRBV7-6 and TRBJ2-3; 11 positions match TRBD2. Trimming took 0 bases from V and 5 from J; bases not matched to a gene: 10. This CDR3 has 18 amino acids. Germline V gene data show CDR1 as SGHVS and CDR2 as FNYEAQ. CDR3 sequence: CASSLAPGTSGFVDTQYF. CDR3 nucleotides: TGTGCCAGCAGCTTAGCGCCCGGGACTAGCGGTTTTGTAGATACGCAGTATTTT.

This chain connects TRBV10-3 to TRBJ2-7; D not certain. CDR3 length equals 13 residues. From germline, CDR1 is ENHRY and CDR2 SYGVKD. Trimming took off 4 bases at V and 3 bases at J, with 10 bases between the two ends. As DNA, the CDR3 is TGTGCCATCAGTGGCATAAGTAGCTACGAGCAGTACTTC. Encoded protein: CAISGISSYEQYF.

This CDR3 reads CASSPGLATDTQYF. CDR3 bases: TGTGCCAGCAGTCCGGGACTAGCGACAGATACGCAGTATTTT. The rearrangement joins TRBV6-5 to TRBJ2-3, with 10 positions matching TRBD2. The CDR3 contains 14 residues. The J segment lost 3 bases and the V segment lost 5 bases, leaving 2 bases of the junction unmatched. Germline CDR1 and CDR2: MNHEY and SVGAGI.